This T cell receptor beta chain stems from a study of T cell responses to AZD1222 COVID-19 vaccine. Overall study results and limits: Two doses of AZD1222 preceded a rise in Spike-specific TCR breadth and depth. Unmutated variant regions reportedly attract nearly half of all spike-specific TCRs.

In germline, CDR1 is SGHRS, CDR2 YFSETQ. This CDR3 has 13 amino acids. The V segment lost 7 bases and the J segment 4 bases; nucleotides outside the gene matches: 3. Of note for this clone: Its antigen remains unidentified.

This table comes from immunoSEQ multiplex PCR, and its TCRdb copy is limited to in-frame clones, with some not included. The sample has 100,000 or so clones, about 89% seen once. The sequence derives from an adult who received the AZD1222 COVID-19 vaccine. The sequencing here drew on peripheral blood, taken 28 days after the second AZD1222 dose. The chain has TRBV5-1 and TRBJ2-7; 12 nucleotides match TRBD1. Here the CDR3 reads CASGTGGRYEQYF. The CDR3 bases are TGCGCCAGCGGGACAGGGGGCAGGTACGAGCAGTACTTC.